This TCR beta chain was recovered during a study of blood T cell repertoires in COVID-19. Study-wide context: Samples taken during acute and convalescent COVID-19 were collected in the United States, Italy and Spain.

This clone was seen a handful of times. As handled by the study authors: Quantification of nucleated cells was approximated via reference gene primer amplification. The method was immunoSEQ multiplex PCR; TCRdb's version includes in-frame clones alone and lacks a portion of them. The D gene and trimming were derived from the DNA, and the V and J assignments and clone size from that table. The sample has some 160,000 clones, 85% seen once. The Seattle site enrolled patients during active infection and followed them longitudinally. Trimming shortened V by 3 bases and J by 2 bases, and 13 bases separated the two germline ends. Germline CDR1 MNHEY, CDR2 SMNVEV (reference sequence). The CDR3 loop spans 15 amino acids.

The genes are TRBV27 and TRBJ2-5, with unresolved D. This clonotype was sampled from a woman older than 75 with COVID-19, enrolled during active disease. The specimen was peripheral blood. The CDR3 nucleotides are TGTGCCAGCAGTTTCTCCCGACAAACTCAAGAGACCCAGTACTTC. Translation gives CASSFSRQTQETQYF.